The rows below give T cell receptor beta chains drawn from one sample of a study of CD4 T cells in relation to SARS-CoV-2 and coronaviruses. Their antigen targets remain unknown. Generated by immunoSEQ multiplex PCR, the TCRdb table keeps only in-frame clones and is missing some. The sample consists of about 20,000 clones, about 70% of them appearing once. The specimen sequenced was CD4+ T cells from PBMCs, cultured in vitro. These receptors came from a human donor in good health. Each CDR3 is given with its conserved first and last residue. Size values are once, few and many counts, or a class for expanded clones, and some rows have none.

abundance	v_gene	CDR3aa
.	TRBV19	CASSSLGTDTQYF
.	TRBV9	CASSAWSERTSGPPDTQYF
.	TRBV9	CASSVDPGGLLDYNEQFF
few	TRBV9	CASSVEWDTKQYF
.	TRBV7-8	CASSPGTVGNQPQHF
once	TRBV12-3/TRBV12-4	CASSIRGAGEQYF
.	TRBV19	CASSTQGAGQPQHF
.	TRBV10-1	CASSPGPWSTEAFF
.	TRBV3-1/TRBV3-2	CASSQDRKGGSEQFF
.	TRBV4-3	CASSQRRRAGELFF
.	TRBV6-6	CASRDGTSGGNEQFF
.	TRBV2	CASSEGVLAGRDTQYF
.	TRBV7-9	CASSLRTRGDTQYF
few	TRBV7-2	CASSLAGQSNEQYF
.	TRBV30	CAWRGGLNTEAFF
.	TRBV7-2	CASSLGGKGDGYTF
.	TRBV7-8	CASSLGWQNTEAFF
.	TRBV19	CASSDRGNSPLHF
.	TRBV18	CASSLGLESDTQYF
.	TRBV4-3	CASSQAFSDRGGYTF
.	TRBV7-2	CASSWGLAGDGDTQYF
.	TRBV5-1	CASSLMTSQETQYF
.	TRBV5-5	CASSAGTLHTDTQYF
few	TRBV7-9	CASSTNRAGNTIYF
.	TRBV12-3/TRBV12-4	CASTLSGYEQYF
.	TRBV2	CASSYDGTPFF
.	TRBV4-3	CASSRLASGDDEQYF
.	TRBV30	CACTRQTTNEKLFF
.	TRBV11-2	CASSLQTYGEQYF
few	TRBV10-1	CASGGAGRAEKPYEQYF
few	TRBV10-1	CASSESNRLGNTIYF
.	TRBV3-1/TRBV3-2	CASSQQDREWETQYF
.	TRBV29-1	CSAQQGARNTIYF
few	TRBV18	CASSQPDTQAFF
.	TRBV11-2	CASSLFVSLNTEAFF
.	TRBV30	CAWSVAGELFF
.	TRBV7-2	CASSITTGVEAFF
.	TRBV7-2	CASSPRYGGEGNEQFF
.	TRBV2	CASRDRRGENIQYF
few	TRBV7-3	CASSPSGMSYNEQFF
.	TRBV5-1	CASSLGINGELFF
.	TRBV2	CASGAGMNTEAFF
.	TRBV7-2	CASSPTGNTQYF
.	TRBV11-2	CASSLTGGAGANVLTF
.	TRBV29-1	CSVAPSSYEQYF
once	TRBV6-5	CASSYSHANYGYTF
.	TRBV29-1	CSVAGGRHEQYF
.	TRBV7-8	CASSLGGPDTQYF
few	TRBV10-1	CASSESGGRELFF
.	TRBV5-1	CASSLAGTRGEKLFF
.	TRBV5-6	CASSSYETGSGNTIYF
.	TRBV29-1	CSVEDQRGLGYTF
few	TRBV6-6	CATRAGGTNEKLFF
.	TRBV11-2	CASSFLTGLAFF
.	TRBV7-9	CASSEGTSGSWEQYF